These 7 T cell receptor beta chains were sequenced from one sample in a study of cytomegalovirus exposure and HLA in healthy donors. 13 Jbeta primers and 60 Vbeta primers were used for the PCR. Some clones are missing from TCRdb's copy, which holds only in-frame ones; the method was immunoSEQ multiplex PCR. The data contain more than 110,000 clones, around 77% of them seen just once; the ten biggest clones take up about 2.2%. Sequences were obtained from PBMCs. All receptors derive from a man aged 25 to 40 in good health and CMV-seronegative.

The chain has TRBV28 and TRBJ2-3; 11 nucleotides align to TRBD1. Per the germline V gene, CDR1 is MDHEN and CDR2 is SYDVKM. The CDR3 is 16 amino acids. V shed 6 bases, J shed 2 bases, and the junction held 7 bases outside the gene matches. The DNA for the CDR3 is TGTGCCAGCAGCCCTGGGACAGGGGGTTTCACAGATACGCAGTATTTT. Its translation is CASSPGTGGFTDTQYF.

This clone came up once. As DNA, the CDR3 is TGTGCCAGCAGTGAACAGGGGCGCCCCTACGAGCAGTACTTC. Its protein is CASSEQGRPYEQYF. The gene calls are TRBV6-1 and TRBJ2-7, with a tentative D call TRBD1 (6 bases). Trimming removed 2 bases from V and 2 bases from J, with 10 bases in between. The CDR3 contains 14 residues. Germline CDR1 MNHNS, CDR2 SASEGT.

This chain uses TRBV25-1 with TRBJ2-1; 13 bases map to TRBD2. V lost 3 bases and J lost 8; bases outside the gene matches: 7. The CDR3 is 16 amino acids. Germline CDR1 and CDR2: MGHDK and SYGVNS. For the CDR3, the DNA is TGTGCCAGCAGTGAGGGGAGGACTAGCGGGAGCGATGAGCAGTTCTTC. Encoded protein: CASSEGRTSGSDEQFF. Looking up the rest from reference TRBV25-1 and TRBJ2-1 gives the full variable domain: EADIYQTPRYLVIGTGKKITLECSQTMGHDKMYWYQQDPGMELHLIHYSYGVNSTEKGDLSSESTVSRIRTEHFPLTLESARPSHTSQYLCASSEGRTSGSDEQFFGPGTRLTVL.

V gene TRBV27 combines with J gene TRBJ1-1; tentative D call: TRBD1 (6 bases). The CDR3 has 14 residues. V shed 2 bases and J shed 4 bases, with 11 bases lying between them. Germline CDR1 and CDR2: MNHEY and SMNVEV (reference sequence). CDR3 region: CASSLRGGGTEAFF. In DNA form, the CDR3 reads TGTGCCAGCAGTTTAAGAGGGGGTGGCACTGAAGCTTTCTTT.

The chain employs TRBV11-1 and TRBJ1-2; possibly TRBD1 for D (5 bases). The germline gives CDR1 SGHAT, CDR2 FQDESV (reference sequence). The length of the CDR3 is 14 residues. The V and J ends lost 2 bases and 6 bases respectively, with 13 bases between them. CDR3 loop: CASSLIPGRDGYTF. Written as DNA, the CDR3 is TGTGCCAGCAGCTTAATACCAGGGAGGGATGGCTACACCTTC.

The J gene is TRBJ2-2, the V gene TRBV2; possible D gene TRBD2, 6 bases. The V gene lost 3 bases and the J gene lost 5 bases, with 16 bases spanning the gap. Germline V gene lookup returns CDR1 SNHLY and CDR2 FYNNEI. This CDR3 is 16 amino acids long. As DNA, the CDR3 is TGTGCCAGCAGTGACCGGGACTCCCGGCTTACCGGGGAGCTGTTTTTT. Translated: CASSDRDSRLTGELFF.

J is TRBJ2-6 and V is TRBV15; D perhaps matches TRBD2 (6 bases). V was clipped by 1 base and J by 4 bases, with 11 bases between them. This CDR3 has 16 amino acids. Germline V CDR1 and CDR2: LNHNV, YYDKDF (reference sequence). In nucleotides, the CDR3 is TGTGCCACCAGCAGAGTACGGGGGTCAGGGGCCAACGTCCTGACTTTC. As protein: CATSRVRGSGANVLTF.